The present T cell receptor (beta chain) was sequenced within a study of response to subunit inactivated influenza vaccine. General study results and limits: Only a handful of new T cells, the authors suggested, are recruited with each seasonal influenza vaccination.

The sample holds a few counts of this clonotype. What it recognizes is unknown. V shed 6 bases and J 0 bases; nucleotides not matched to a gene: 11. The germline CDR1 and CDR2 sequences are SGHRS and YFSETQ. CDR3 size: 16 residues. In TCRdb, the RT-PCR reads were re-called with MiXCR into one record per CDR3 protein. The sample has about 520,000 distinct CDR3 sequences, approximately 7.7% seen once; the top ten hold around 13%. This TCR derives from a man between 50 and 69 years old who received an inactivated influenza vaccine. The rearrangement joins TRBV5-1 to TRBJ1-1, with TRBD1 matching 7 bases. This sample comprised PBMCs from blood, obtained less than 30 months after vaccination. CDR3 region: CASTPHTGTVNTEAFF. The DNA of the CDR3 is TGCGCCAGCACCCCACACACCGGGACAGTGAACACTGAAGCTTTCTTT.